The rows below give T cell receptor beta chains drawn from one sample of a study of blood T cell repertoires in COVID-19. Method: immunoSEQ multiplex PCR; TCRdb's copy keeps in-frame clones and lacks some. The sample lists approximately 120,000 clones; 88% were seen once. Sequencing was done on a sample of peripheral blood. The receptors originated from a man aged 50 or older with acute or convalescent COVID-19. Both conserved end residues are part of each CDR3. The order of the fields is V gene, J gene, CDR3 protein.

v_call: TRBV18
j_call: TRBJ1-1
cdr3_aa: CASSPYDRLETEAFF

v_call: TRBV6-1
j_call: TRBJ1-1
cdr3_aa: CASSEVGRGYTEAFF

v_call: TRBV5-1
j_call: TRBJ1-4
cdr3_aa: CASSVRPGNEKLFF

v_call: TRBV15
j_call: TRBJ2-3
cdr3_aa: CATGGRWTDTQYF

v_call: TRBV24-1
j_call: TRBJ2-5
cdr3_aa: CATSLQTGGSETQYF

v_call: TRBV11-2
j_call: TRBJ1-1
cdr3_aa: CASSTRTGNTEAFF

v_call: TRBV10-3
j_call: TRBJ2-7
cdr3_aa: CAIRPEGRGSPYEQYF

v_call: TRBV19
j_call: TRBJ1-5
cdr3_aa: CASSLGQGHSNQPQHF

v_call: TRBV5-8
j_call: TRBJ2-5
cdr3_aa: CASSWDRDGKETQYF

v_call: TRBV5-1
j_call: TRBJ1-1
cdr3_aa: CASSLGGTGGSEAFF

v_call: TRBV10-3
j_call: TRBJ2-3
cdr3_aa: CAISVQGGSTDTQYF

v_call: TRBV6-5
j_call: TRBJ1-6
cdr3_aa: CASSGGGGSPLHF

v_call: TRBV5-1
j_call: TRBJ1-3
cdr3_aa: CASGVGIQGNTIYF

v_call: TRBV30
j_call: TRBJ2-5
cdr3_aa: CAWSGDRAETQYF

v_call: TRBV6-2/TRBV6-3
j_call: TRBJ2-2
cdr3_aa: CASSYSGGTGELFF

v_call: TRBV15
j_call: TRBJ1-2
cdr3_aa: CATSRDRPGENGYTF

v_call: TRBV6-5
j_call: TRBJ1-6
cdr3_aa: CASRQGADNSPLHF

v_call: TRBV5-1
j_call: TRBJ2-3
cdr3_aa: CASSLEPGTAYTDTQYF

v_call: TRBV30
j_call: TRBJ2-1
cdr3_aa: CAWRLLGGSNEQFF

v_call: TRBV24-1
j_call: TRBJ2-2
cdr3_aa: CATSVTGTGDTGELFF

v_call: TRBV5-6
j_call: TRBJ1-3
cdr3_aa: CASTRRRAAGGNTIYF

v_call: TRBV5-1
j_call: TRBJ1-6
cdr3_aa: CASSPRQGSNSPLHF

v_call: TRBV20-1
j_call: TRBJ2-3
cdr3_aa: CSASGLGDTQYF

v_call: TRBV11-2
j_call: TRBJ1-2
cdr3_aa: CASSPGTGRGYTF

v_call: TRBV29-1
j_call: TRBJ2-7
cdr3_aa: CSVEDQQNYEQYF

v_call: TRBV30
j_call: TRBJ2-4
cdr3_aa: CAWIVREDKNIQYF

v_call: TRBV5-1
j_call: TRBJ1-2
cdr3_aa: CASSRGPPDYGYTF

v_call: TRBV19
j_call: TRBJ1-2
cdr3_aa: CASSLGQGGSGYTF

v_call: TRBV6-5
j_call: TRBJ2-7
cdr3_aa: CASSDRVSWAYEQYF

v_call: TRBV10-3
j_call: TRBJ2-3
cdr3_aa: CAILRAGTDTQYF

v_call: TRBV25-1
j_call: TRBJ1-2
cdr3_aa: CASSDGPRGYTF

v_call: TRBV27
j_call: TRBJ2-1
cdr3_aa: CASSFSGRDNEQFF

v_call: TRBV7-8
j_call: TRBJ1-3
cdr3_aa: CASSLAGTGFGNTIYF

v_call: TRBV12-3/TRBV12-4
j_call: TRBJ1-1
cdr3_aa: CASSRGGTEAFF

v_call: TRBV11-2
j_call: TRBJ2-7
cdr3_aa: CASSFPAGVLYEQYF

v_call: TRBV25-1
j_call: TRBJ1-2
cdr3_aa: CASSDSRTGFFYGYTF

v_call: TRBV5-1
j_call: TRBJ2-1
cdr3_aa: CASSLLEAPDNEQFF

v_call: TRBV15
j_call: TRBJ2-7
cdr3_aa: CATSRHGTEREQYF

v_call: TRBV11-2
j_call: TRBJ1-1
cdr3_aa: CASSPMSTEAFF

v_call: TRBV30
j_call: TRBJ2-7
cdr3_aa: CALRQGPYEQYF

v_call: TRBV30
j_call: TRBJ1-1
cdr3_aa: CALSPGGVDEAFF

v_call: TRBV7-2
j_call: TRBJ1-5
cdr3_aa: CASSAGQSSNQPQHF

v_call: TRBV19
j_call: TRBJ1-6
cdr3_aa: CASTKRWTSGTANSPLHF

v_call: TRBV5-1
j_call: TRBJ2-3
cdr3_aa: CASSRGQTSTDTQYF

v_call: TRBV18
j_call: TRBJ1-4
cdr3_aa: CASSPWDSGEKLFF